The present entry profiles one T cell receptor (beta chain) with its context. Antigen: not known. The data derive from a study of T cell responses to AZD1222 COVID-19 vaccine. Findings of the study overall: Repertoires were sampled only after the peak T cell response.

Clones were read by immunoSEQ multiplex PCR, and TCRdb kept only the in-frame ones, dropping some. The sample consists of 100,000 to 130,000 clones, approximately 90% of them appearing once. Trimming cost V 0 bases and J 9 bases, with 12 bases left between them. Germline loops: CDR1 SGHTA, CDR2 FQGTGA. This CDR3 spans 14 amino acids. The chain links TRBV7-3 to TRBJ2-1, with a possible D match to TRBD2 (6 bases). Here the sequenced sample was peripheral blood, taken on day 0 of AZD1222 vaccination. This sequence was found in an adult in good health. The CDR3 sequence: CASSLTGGASEQFF. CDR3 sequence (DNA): TGTGCCAGCAGCTTAACGGGGGGAGCCTCTGAGCAGTTCTTC.